Listed below are T cell receptor beta chains from one sample, sequenced in a study of CD8 T cells in Susac syndrome. A single record per CDR3 protein comes from TCRdb applying MiXCR to the immunoSEQ multiplex PCR reads. The sample lists some 180,000 distinct CDR3 sequences, 90% to 95% occurring once. Sequences were obtained from CD4+ T cells from PBMCs. Receptors were obtained from a human donor with Susac syndrome. CDR3s leave out the opening cysteine and the closing phenylalanine or tryptophan.

v_call: TRBV3-1
cdr3_length: 15
j_call: TRBJ2-1
cdr3_aa: ASSQNIGQGSYNEQF

v_call: TRBV27
cdr3_length: 12
j_call: TRBJ1-6
cdr3_aa: ASSPDPMGSPLH

v_call: TRBV11-1
cdr3_length: 13
j_call: TRBJ1-1
cdr3_aa: ASSQKRASLTEAF

v_call: TRBV4-2
cdr3_length: 11
j_call: TRBJ2-1
cdr3_aa: ASSQDRGRAQF

v_call: TRBV20-1
cdr3_length: 11
j_call: TRBJ1-1
cdr3_aa: SAGRSPNTEAF

v_call: TRBV20-1
cdr3_length: 13
j_call: TRBJ2-3
cdr3_aa: SAPGSSPSPDTQY

v_call: TRBV14
cdr3_length: 12
j_call: TRBJ1-2
cdr3_aa: ASSQSDFYYGYT

v_call: TRBV5-1
cdr3_length: 15
j_call: TRBJ2-1
cdr3_aa: ASSLGPGTSGGNEQF

v_call: TRBV7-2
cdr3_length: 11
j_call: TRBJ2-3
cdr3_aa: ASSTSGGDTQY

v_call: TRBV20-1
cdr3_length: 13
j_call: TRBJ2-2
cdr3_aa: SASPRLPGTGELF

v_call: TRBV12-3/TRBV12-4
cdr3_length: 12
j_call: TRBJ2-1
cdr3_aa: ASSFNGGWNEQF

v_call: TRBV28
cdr3_length: 13
j_call: TRBJ2-2
cdr3_aa: ASTTGSENTGELF

v_call: TRBV12-3/TRBV12-4
cdr3_length: 12
j_call: TRBJ2-5
cdr3_aa: ASSLASRPETQY

v_call: TRBV24-1
cdr3_length: 14
j_call: TRBJ2-2
cdr3_aa: ATSTNGQANTGELF

v_call: TRBV6-5
cdr3_length: 12
j_call: TRBJ2-7
cdr3_aa: ASSYKGYAFEQY

v_call: TRBV10-3
cdr3_length: 16
j_call: TRBJ2-2
cdr3_aa: AISEQLTGPSNTGELF

v_call: TRBV20-1
cdr3_length: 15
j_call: TRBJ1-3
cdr3_aa: SARPTDGRLSGNTIY

v_call: TRBV20-1
cdr3_length: 12
j_call: TRBJ1-5
cdr3_aa: SAVGLTEIQPQH

v_call: TRBV5-5
cdr3_length: 12
j_call: TRBJ2-5
cdr3_aa: ASGLAGAQETQY

v_call: TRBV20-1
cdr3_length: 12
j_call: TRBJ2-5
cdr3_aa: SARDRGFAETQY

v_call: TRBV27
cdr3_length: 17
j_call: TRBJ1-1
cdr3_aa: ASSSVPQTGGRRNTEAF

v_call: TRBV20-1
cdr3_length: 13
j_call: TRBJ2-1
cdr3_aa: SAETSGGLRNEQF